This T cell receptor (beta chain) comes out of a study of naive and memory T cell subsets. Note on this clonotype: As yet, its antigen is unknown.

Both TRBC1 and TRBC2 were covered by a beta constant-region primer of two equimolar oligonucleotides. Four rounds of PCR amplified the ligated cDNA using nested alpha and beta constant-region primers plus SP2. TCRdb ran MiXCR on the UMI-ligation and nested PCR reads and lists one entry per CDR3 protein. The repertoire holds 120,000 to 150,000 distinct CDR3 sequences, roughly 22% seen once, with 0.11% in the top ten. Findings of the study overall: The power law exponent of TCR abundance differed between naive and memory cells. Possibly reflecting memory cells re-expressing CD45RA, a few larger clonotypes occurred in naive repertoires, especially CD8. Over 90% of naive TCR sequences appeared only once, unlike memory subsets. There was no ground truth to check naive and memory subset results. Diversity fell and Gini index rose from naive through CM, EM, EMRA.

This CDR3 spans 16 amino acids. With V trimmed by 0 bases and J by 9 bases, 12 bases remained unmatched. CDR1 and CDR2 from the germline V gene are KGHSH and LQKENI. Source material: naive CD4+ T cells from blood. The chain links TRBV18 to TRBJ2-7; 9 bases match TRBD2. The source of this sequence is a human donor in good health. The CDR3 reads CASSPPVASGKRGQYF. Here the CDR3 DNA reads TGTGCCAGCTCACCACCTGTCGCTAGCGGGAAGCGAGGGCAGTACTTC.